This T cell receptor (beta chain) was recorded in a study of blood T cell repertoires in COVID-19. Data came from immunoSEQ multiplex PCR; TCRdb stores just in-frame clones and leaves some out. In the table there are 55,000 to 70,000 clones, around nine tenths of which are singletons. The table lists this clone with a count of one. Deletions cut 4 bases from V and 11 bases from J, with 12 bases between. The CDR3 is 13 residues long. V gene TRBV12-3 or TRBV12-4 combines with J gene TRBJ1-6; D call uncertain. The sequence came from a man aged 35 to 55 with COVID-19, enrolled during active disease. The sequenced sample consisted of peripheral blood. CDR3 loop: CASSSAGEPPLHF. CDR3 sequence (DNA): TGTGCCAGCAGTTCAGCAGGAGAGCCACCCCTCCACTTT.